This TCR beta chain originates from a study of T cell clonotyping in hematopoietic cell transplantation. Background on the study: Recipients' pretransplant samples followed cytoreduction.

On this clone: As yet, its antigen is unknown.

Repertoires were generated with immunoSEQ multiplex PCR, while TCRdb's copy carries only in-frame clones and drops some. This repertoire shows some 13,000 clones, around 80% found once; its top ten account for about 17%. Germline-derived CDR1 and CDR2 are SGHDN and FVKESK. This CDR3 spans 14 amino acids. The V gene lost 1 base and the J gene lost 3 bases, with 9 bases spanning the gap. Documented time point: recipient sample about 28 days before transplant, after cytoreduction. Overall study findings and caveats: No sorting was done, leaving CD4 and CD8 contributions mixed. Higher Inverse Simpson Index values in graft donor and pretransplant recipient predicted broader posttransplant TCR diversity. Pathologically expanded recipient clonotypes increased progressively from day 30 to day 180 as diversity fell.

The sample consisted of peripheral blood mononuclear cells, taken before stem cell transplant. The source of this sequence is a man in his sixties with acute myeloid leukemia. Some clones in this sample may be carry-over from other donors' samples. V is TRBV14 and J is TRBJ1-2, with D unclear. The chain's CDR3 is CASSQGWTHYGYTF. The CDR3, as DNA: TGTGCCAGCAGCCAAGGCTGGACCCACTATGGCTACACCTTC.